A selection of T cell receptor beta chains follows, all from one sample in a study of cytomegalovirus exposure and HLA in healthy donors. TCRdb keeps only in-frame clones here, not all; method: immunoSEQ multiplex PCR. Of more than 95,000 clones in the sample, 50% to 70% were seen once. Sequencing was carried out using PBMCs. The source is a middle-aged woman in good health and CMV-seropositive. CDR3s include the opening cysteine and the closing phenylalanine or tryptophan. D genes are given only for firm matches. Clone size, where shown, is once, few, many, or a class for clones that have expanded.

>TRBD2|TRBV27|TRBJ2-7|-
TGTGCCAGCGGTGGACTAGCGTTAGGAGGGGAGCAGTACTTC
CASGGLALGGEQYF
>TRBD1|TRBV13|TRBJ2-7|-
TGTGCCAGCAGCTATTATTCCGACAGGGCAAGCTCCTACGAGCAGTACTTC
CASSYYSDRASSYEQYF
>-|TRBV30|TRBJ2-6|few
TGTGCCTGGTTCTTCGGGGGGGCCAACGTCCTGACTTTC
CAWFFGGANVLTF
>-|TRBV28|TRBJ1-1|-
TGTGCCAGCAGTTTGGAGCGGGGACTTGGGGAAGCTTTCTTT
CASSLERGLGEAFF
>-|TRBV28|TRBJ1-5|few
TGTGCCAGCAGTTTCGGGTACAATCAGCCCCAGCATTTT
CASSFGYNQPQHF
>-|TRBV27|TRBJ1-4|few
TGTGCCAGCAGGGGCATTGGTGAAAAACTGTTTTTT
CASRGIGEKLFF
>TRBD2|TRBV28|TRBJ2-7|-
TGTGCCAGCGCCCCCACGGGGGGGACCAGCTACGAGCAGTACTTC
CASAPTGGTSYEQYF
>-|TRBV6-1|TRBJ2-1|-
TGTGCCAGCAGTGAAACTTCCCGACAGGGAGGCAACAATGAGCAGTTCTTC
CASSETSRQGGNNEQFF
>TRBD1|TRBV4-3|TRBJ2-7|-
TGCGCCAGCAGCCAAGGGACAGGACCCTACGAGCAGTACTTC
CASSQGTGPYEQYF
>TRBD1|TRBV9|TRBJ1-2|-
TGTGCCAGCAGCCCTCAAGAGGGACAGGGGGGGAGATATGGCTACACCTTC
CASSPQEGQGGRYGYTF
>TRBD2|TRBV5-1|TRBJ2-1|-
TGCGCCAGCAGCGTACCTCCTGGAGATAGCGGGTTCAATGAGCAGTTCTTC
CASSVPPGDSGFNEQFF
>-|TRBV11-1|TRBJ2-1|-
TGTGCCAGCAGCTTAAGCCGGGTAGCGAGGTACAATGAGCAGTTCTTC
CASSLSRVARYNEQFF
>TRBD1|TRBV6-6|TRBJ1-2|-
TGTGCCAGCAGCCAGGACAGGGCTAGGGGCTATGGCTACACCTTC
CASSQDRARGYGYTF
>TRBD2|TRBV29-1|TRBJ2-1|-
TGCAGCGTAGAAGGAGCTAGCGGGAGGGCTAATGAGCAGTTCTTC
CSVEGASGRANEQFF
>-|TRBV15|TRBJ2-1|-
TGTGCCACCAGCAGAGATAAAGATTGGGGCACCTACAATGAGCAGTTCTTC
CATSRDKDWGTYNEQFF
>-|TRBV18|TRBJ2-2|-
TGTGCCAGCTCACGGGGAGAAAACACCGGGGAGCTGTTTTTT
CASSRGENTGELFF
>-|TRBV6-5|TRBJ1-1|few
TGTGCCAGCAGTTACACGCCGAGGATGAACACTGAAGCTTTCTTT
CASSYTPRMNTEAFF
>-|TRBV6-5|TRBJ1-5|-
TGTGCCAGCAGTTACACAGGGAGTAATCAGCCCCAGCATTTT
CASSYTGSNQPQHF
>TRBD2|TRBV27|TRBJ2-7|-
TGTGCCAGCAGTTCCCTCGGGACTAGCGGGAGCGGAAAGCAGTACTTC
CASSSLGTSGSGKQYF
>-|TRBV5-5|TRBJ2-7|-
TGTGCCAGCAGCCTATACTACGAGCAGTACTTC
CASSLYYEQYF
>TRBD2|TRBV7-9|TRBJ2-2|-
TGTGCCAGCAGTTTGCAGCGGGATCGGTTAACCGGGGAGCTGTTTTTT
CASSLQRDRLTGELFF
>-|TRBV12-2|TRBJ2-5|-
TGTGCAAGTCGCCCTAGGGCGTCCGGACTAGATAGGTGGGAGACCCAGTACTTC
CASRPRASGLDRWETQYF
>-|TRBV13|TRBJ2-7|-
TGTGCCAGCAGCTCTGCCTACGAGCAGTACTTC
CASSSAYEQYF
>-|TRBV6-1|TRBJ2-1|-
TGTGCCAGCAGCGACAGGTACAATGAGCAGTTCTTC
CASSDRYNEQFF
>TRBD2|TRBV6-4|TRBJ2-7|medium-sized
TGTGCCAGCAGTGACTCGACTAGCGGGAGAAAGTACTTC
CASSDSTSGRKYF
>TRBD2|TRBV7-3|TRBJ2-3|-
TGTGCCAGCAGCTCCGGGACTAAGAGGGATACGCAGTATTTT
CASSSGTKRDTQYF
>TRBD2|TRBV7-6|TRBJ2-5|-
TGTGCCAGCAGCCCCGAACTAGCGGGAGTTGAGACCCAGTACTTC
CASSPELAGVETQYF
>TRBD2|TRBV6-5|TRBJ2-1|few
TGTGCCAGCAGCGAGACTAGCGGGAGGGCCACTGAGCAGTTCTTC
CASSETSGRATEQFF
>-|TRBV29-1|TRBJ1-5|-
TGCAGCGTTGCTACAGGGCCCGATCAGCCCCAGCATTTT
CSVATGPDQPQHF